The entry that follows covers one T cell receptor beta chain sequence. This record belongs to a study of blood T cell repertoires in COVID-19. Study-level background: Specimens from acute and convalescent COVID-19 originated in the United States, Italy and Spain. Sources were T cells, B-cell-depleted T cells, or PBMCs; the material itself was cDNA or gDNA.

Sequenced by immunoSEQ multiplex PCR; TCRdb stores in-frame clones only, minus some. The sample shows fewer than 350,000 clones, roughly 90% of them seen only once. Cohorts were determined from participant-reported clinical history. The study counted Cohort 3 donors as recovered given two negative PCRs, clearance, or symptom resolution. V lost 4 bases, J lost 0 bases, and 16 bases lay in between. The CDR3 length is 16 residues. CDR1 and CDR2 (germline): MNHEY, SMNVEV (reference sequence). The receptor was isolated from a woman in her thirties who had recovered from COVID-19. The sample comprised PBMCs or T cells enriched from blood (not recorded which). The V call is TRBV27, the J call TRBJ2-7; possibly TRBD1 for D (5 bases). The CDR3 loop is CASSSLTWTSSYEQYF. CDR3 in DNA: TGTGCCAGCAGTTCTTTAACGTGGACAAGCTCCTACGAGCAGTACTTC.